Listed below are T cell receptor beta chains from one sample, sequenced in a study of T cell repertoires in cytomegalovirus infection. TCRdb called the reads again in MiXCR, with one record for every CDR3 protein. The sample shows roughly 150,000 distinct CDR3 sequences, about a sixth of them seen only once. Material: CD8+ T cells from PBMCs. Receptor source: a human donor in good health (CMV status not recorded). Some clones in this sample may be carry-over from other donors' samples. The CDR3 runs from the conserved cysteine through the conserved F or W. The order of the fields is clone size, D gene, V gene, J gene, CDR3 protein, CDR3 DNA. The D gene is left open where the match is weak. Rows give clone size only sometimes, using once, few, many, or a class for an expanded clone.

>few|TRBD1|TRBV29-1|TRBJ2-7
CSVLGTGFREQYF
TGCAGCGTTCTCGGGACAGGGTTCCGAGAGCAGTACTTC
>few|TRBD1|TRBV27|TRBJ1-2
CASSLQGGNYGYTF
TGTGCCAGCAGTTTACAGGGGGGCAACTATGGCTACACCTTC
>-|TRBD1|TRBV5-1|TRBJ2-2
CASSSRDRGLAGELFF
TGCGCCAGCAGCTCCCGGGACAGGGGGCTGGCCGGGGAGCTGTTTTTT
>few|-|TRBV11-2|TRBJ1-2
CASSSLSLGGYYGYTF
TGTGCCAGCAGCTCCCTTAGTTTGGGGGGATATTATGGCTACACCTTC
>many|-|TRBV27|TRBJ2-1
CASRGGSYNEQFF
TGTGCCAGCAGGGGGGGCTCCTACAATGAGCAGTTCTTC
>many|-|TRBV28|TRBJ2-3
CASSLLIFRGSDTQYF
TGTGCCAGCAGTTTACTCATCTTCAGGGGTTCAGATACGCAGTATTTT
>many|-|TRBV7-8|TRBJ1-6
CASSLVTSLGFGSPLHF
TGTGCCAGCAGCTTAGTGACCTCCTTGGGATTTGGTTCACCCCTCCACTTT
>-|-|TRBV29-1|TRBJ1-1
CSVEGVGGDTEAFF
TGCAGCGTTGAAGGCGTGGGGGGAGACACTGAAGCTTTCTTT
>-|-|TRBV6-5|TRBJ2-7
CARSYYPASYEQYF
TGTGCCCGCAGTTACTATCCAGCCTCCTACGAGCAGTACTTC
>few|TRBD2|TRBV6-5|TRBJ2-7
CASTQNGLAGVYEQYF
TGTGCCAGCACTCAGAATGGACTAGCGGGAGTCTACGAGCAGTACTTC
>few|-|TRBV7-2|TRBJ2-3
CASSLGVSTDTQYF
TGTGCCAGCAGTCTCGGGGTTTCCACAGATACGCAGTATTTT
>-|-|TRBV6-2/TRBV6-3|TRBJ2-1
CASSYSIAVKGEQFF
TGTGCCAGCAGTTACTCGATCGCGGTTAAGGGTGAGCAGTTCTTC
>many|-|TRBV7-2|TRBJ2-7
CASNSGLVYEQYF
TGTGCCAGTAATAGCGGACTGGTCTACGAGCAGTACTTC
>-|TRBD2|TRBV5-6|TRBJ2-3
CASSLGSGGAFGLTDTQYF
TGTGCCAGCAGCTTGGGAAGCGGGGGGGCCTTTGGACTCACAGATACGCAGTATTTT
>-|TRBD1|TRBV7-9|TRBJ1-2
CASSLYRGDDYGYTF
TGTGCCAGCAGCCTGTACAGGGGCGACGACTATGGCTACACCTTC
>-|-|TRBV10-3|TRBJ1-2
CAISTDGGANYGYTF
TGTGCCATCAGCACGGACGGTGGGGCCAACTATGGCTACACCTTC
>-|-|TRBV7-9|TRBJ2-7
CASGVLRGDYEQYF
TGTGCCAGCGGCGTCCTCCGCGGGGACTACGAGCAGTACTTC
>-|-|TRBV27|TRBJ2-7
CASARRGRGVVDEQYF
TGTGCCAGCGCTAGGCGGGGCAGGGGCGTAGTCGACGAGCAGTACTTC
>few|TRBD1|TRBV6-6|TRBJ2-5
CASIRRDRAYF
TGTGCCAGCATCAGGAGGGACAGGGCGTACTTC
>few|-|TRBV6-2/TRBV6-3|TRBJ1-1
CASALGKTEAFF
TGTGCCAGCGCCCTGGGGAAAACTGAAGCTTTCTTT
>-|-|TRBV6-2/TRBV6-3|TRBJ2-7
CASSYSLGEAEQYF
TGTGCCAGCAGTTACTCTCTCGGGGAAGCCGAGCAGTACTTC
>-|TRBD2|TRBV7-9|TRBJ2-2
CATRPGLAGPGELFF
TGTGCCACTAGACCGGGACTAGCGGGTCCCGGGGAGCTGTTTTTT
>-|-|TRBV24-1|TRBJ2-7
CATSAVGAESYEQYF
TGTGCCACCAGTGCCGTTGGAGCGGAGTCCTACGAGCAGTACTTC
>-|TRBD1|TRBV12-3/TRBV12-4|TRBJ1-1
CASNQDRGRGNTEAFF
TGTGCCAGCAACCAAGACAGGGGGCGAGGGAACACTGAAGCTTTCTTT
>-|TRBD2|TRBV6-2/TRBV6-3|TRBJ2-7
CASSISGSYEQYF
TGTGCCAGCAGCATTAGCGGGAGCTACGAGCAGTACTTC
>-|TRBD1|TRBV11-2|TRBJ1-5
CASSLAGGGRPQHF
TGTGCCAGCAGCTTAGCAGGGGGCGGTCGGCCCCAGCATTTT
>once|TRBD2|TRBV11-2|TRBJ2-5
CASSLGSSGRETQYF
TGTGCCAGCAGCTTAGGTTCTAGCGGGAGGGAGACCCAGTACTTC
>few|TRBD1|TRBV14|TRBJ2-2
CASSQEQGDTGELFF
TGTGCCAGCAGCCAAGAACAGGGGGACACCGGGGAGCTGTTTTTT
>medium-sized|-|TRBV7-8|TRBJ1-1
CASSSHRERGNTEAFF
TGTGCCAGCAGCTCCCACAGGGAGAGGGGGAACACTGAAGCTTTCTTT
>-|TRBD2|TRBV6-5|TRBJ2-7
CASSVAGGTSYEQYF
TGTGCCAGCAGTGTAGCGGGAGGAACCTCCTACGAGCAGTACTTC
>-|-|TRBV13|TRBJ2-7
CASSPVALYEQYF
TGTGCCAGCAGCCCCGTAGCCCTCTACGAGCAGTACTTC
>few|TRBD2|TRBV7-8|TRBJ2-1
CASSYSGTTYNEQFF
TGTGCCAGCAGTTATAGCGGGACAACCTACAATGAGCAGTTCTTC
>-|-|TRBV28|TRBJ1-5
CASSIWGQVGNQPQHF
TGTGCCAGCAGTATTTGGGGGCAGGTTGGCAATCAGCCCCAGCATTTT
>-|-|TRBV6-2/TRBV6-3|TRBJ2-3
CASSYAGRSTDTQYF
TGTGCCAGCAGTTACGCGGGGCGAAGCACAGATACGCAGTATTTT
>-|TRBD1|TRBV7-9|TRBJ2-4
CASSGQGQKNIQYF
TGTGCCAGCAGCGGCCAGGGACAGAAAAACATTCAGTACTTC
>-|-|TRBV7-9|TRBJ1-5
CASSQGEGGGNQPQHF
TGTGCCAGCAGCCAAGGGGAGGGAGGGGGCAATCAGCCCCAGCATTTT
>many|TRBD1|TRBV7-2|TRBJ1-1
CASRSHGTAPNEAFF
TGTGCCAGCAGATCTCACGGGACAGCCCCTAATGAAGCTTTCTTT
>-|TRBD1|TRBV10-3|TRBJ2-5
CAISSTGQGEETQYF
TGTGCCATCAGTTCCACGGGACAGGGGGAAGAGACCCAGTACTTC
>few|-|TRBV7-8|TRBJ1-1
CASSLTERHTEAFF
TGTGCCAGCAGCTTAACGGAGAGGCACACTGAAGCTTTCTTT
>-|TRBD1|TRBV7-2|TRBJ1-2
CASSPHTGTANYGYTF
TGTGCCAGCAGCCCGCACACCGGGACAGCTAACTATGGCTACACCTTC
>-|-|TRBV28|TRBJ1-1
CASSLGSNTEAFF
TGTGCCAGCAGTTTAGGCTCTAACACTGAAGCTTTCTTT
>-|-|TRBV19|TRBJ1-5
CASAGRESNQPQHF
TGTGCCAGCGCCGGCAGGGAGAGCAATCAGCCCCAGCATTTT
>-|-|TRBV6-5|TRBJ1-6
CASSYSQDLESPLHF
TGTGCCAGCAGTTACTCACAGGATTTGGAGTCACCCCTCCACTTT
>few|-|TRBV19|TRBJ2-1
CASSIGFEQFF
TGTGCCAGTAGTATCGGATTTGAGCAGTTCTTC
>-|-|TRBV6-5|TRBJ1-1
CDRSPTPGGRAFF
TGTGACCGCAGTCCGACTCCCGGGGGGCGAGCTTTCTTT
>-|TRBD2|TRBV11-3|TRBJ2-1
CASSPGLADTNEQFF
TGTGCCAGCAGCCCGGGACTAGCGGATACAAATGAGCAGTTCTTC
>many|TRBD2|TRBV7-2|TRBJ2-5
CASSSPSGRLEQETQYF
TGTGCCAGCAGCTCCCCTAGCGGGAGATTAGAACAAGAGACCCAGTACTTC
>-|-|TRBV7-9|TRBJ2-3
CASTSNVHDTQYF
TGTGCCAGCACGTCGAACGTGCATGATACGCAGTATTTT
>many|-|TRBV7-2|TRBJ2-3
CASSLRGVDTQYF
TGTGCCAGCAGCCTCAGGGGCGTAGATACGCAGTATTTT
>-|-|TRBV20-1|TRBJ2-1
CSARGLTEQFF
TGCAGTGCTAGAGGGTTGACTGAGCAGTTCTTC
>few|-|TRBV12-3/TRBV12-4|TRBJ2-2
CASSHTTGSGELFF
TGTGCCAGCAGCCATACCACAGGGTCCGGGGAGCTGTTTTTT
>-|-|TRBV7-6|TRBJ1-1
CASSFEPNTEAFF
TGTGCCAGCAGCTTTGAACCGAACACTGAAGCTTTCTTT
>-|TRBD2|TRBV4-3|TRBJ2-3
CASSQDLSGRDTQYF
TGCGCCAGCAGCCAAGATCTTAGCGGGAGGGATACGCAGTATTTT
>few|-|TRBV7-3|TRBJ2-1
CASSFGSSYNEQFF
TGTGCCAGCAGCTTCGGGAGTTCCTACAATGAGCAGTTCTTC
>once|-|TRBV7-9|TRBJ2-4
CASSLAQGAKNIQYF
TGTGCCAGCAGCTTAGCACAGGGAGCCAAAAACATTCAGTACTTC
>-|-|TRBV6-1|TRBJ2-1
CASSRPRDASSYNEQFF
TGTGCCAGCAGTCGTCCACGGGACGCATCCTCCTACAATGAGCAGTTCTTC
>few|TRBD2|TRBV7-2|TRBJ2-1
CASSSVAGLGDEQFF
TGTGCCAGCAGCTCAGTAGCGGGATTGGGCGATGAGCAGTTCTTC
>-|TRBD1|TRBV7-2|TRBJ2-1
CASSLEDRVFDEQFF
TGTGCCAGCAGCTTAGAAGACAGGGTTTTCGATGAGCAGTTCTTC
>few|-|TRBV4-3|TRBJ1-2
CASSHRTEGGYTF
TGCGCCAGCAGCCACCGGACAGAGGGTGGCTACACCTTC
>once|-|TRBV6-1|TRBJ2-3
CASSEKTDSTDTQYF
TGTGCCAGCAGTGAGAAAACCGACAGCACAGATACGCAGTATTTT